This TCR beta chain was profiled in a study of blood T cell repertoires in COVID-19. Assay: immunoSEQ multiplex PCR; the TCRdb copy retains only in-frame clones and omits some. The table shows about 300,000 clones, with about nine tenths occurring only once. CDR1 MGHRA and CDR2 YSYEKL come from the germline V gene. The CDR3 runs to 15 residues. Trimming removed 2 bases from V and 3 bases from J, with 11 bases in between. Input material: peripheral blood. The sequence was collected from a man aged 18 to 30 with active or convalescent COVID-19. The rearrangement joins TRBV4-1 to TRBJ1-5; D perhaps matches TRBD1 (6 bases). The CDR3 region is CASSQRTAVNQPQHF. CDR3 nucleotide sequence: TGCGCCAGCAGCCAACGGACAGCCGTCAATCAGCCCCAGCATTTT.